The clone carrying this TCR beta chain was seen only a few times. The source of the sample is a study of response to subunit inactivated influenza vaccine. CDR3 length: 13 amino acids. V was pared by 8 bases and J by 4 bases, with 2 bases of the junction left unmatched. The germline V gene encodes CDR1 MGHRA and CDR2 YSYEKL. TCRdb reanalysed the RT-PCR reads using MiXCR and keeps one entry per CDR3 protein. This sample has around 200,000 distinct CDR3 sequences, with approximately 12% found just once. The data also belong to a second study, concerning T cells expressing NK-cell markers. This second study notes: Template switching by 5'RACE with UMIs generated the TCR beta cDNA. A few donors' CD3+CD56-NKG2C+ cells were dominated by the same clonotypes.

J is TRBJ2-2 and V is TRBV4-1; 9 bases map to TRBD2. The input for sequencing was CD8+ T cells sorted from PBMCs, taken 12 days after vaccination. The clonotype was recovered from a man aged 45-60 years who received an inactivated influenza vaccine. The CDR3 nucleotides are TGCGCCAGCGGACTAGCGCGCACCGGGGAGCTGTTTTTT. Protein: CASGLARTGELFF.